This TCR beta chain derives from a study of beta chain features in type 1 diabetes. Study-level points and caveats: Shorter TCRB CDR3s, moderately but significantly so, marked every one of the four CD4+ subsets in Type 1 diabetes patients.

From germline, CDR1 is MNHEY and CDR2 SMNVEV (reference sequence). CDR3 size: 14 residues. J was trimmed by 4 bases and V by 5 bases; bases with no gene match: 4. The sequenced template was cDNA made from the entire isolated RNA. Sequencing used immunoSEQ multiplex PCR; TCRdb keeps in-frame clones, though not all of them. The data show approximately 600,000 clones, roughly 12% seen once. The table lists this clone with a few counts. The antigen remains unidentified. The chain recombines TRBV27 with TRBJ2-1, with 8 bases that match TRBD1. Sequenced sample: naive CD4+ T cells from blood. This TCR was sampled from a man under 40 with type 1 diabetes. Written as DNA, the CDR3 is TGTGCCAGCAGTGAGGGGGACAGGTACAATGAGCAGTTCTTC. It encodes CASSEGDRYNEQFF.